This is a list of T cell receptor beta chains from one sample in a study of beta chain features in type 1 diabetes. Produced via immunoSEQ multiplex PCR; TCRdb's table is partial and in-frame only. In the table there are 330,000 or so clones, over 9.5% of which are singletons. The sequencing input was naive CD4+ T cells from blood. The receptor source for this set is a woman aged 18-29 years with type 1 diabetes. CDR3s include the opening cysteine and the closing phenylalanine or tryptophan. D genes are given only for firm matches. Clone size is stated in some rows and not others, as once, few, many or a class when expanded.

d_gene,v_gene,j_gene,abundance,CDR3aa,CDR3nt
TRBD2,TRBV28,TRBJ2-7,-,CASSPGGDWEQYF,TGTGCCAGCAGTCCTGGGGGGGATTGGGAGCAGTACTTC
TRBD2,TRBV4-3,TRBJ2-1,-,CASSQDLAGVGGEQFF,TGCGCCAGCAGCCAAGATCTAGCGGGAGTGGGTGGTGAGCAGTTCTTC
TRBD1,TRBV29-1,TRBJ1-4,-,CSVGSGGEKLFF,TGCAGCGTTGGTTCAGGGGGTGAAAAACTGTTTTTT
-,TRBV5-4,TRBJ2-5,-,CASSLDQQETQYF,TGTGCCAGCAGTTTGGACCAGCAAGAGACCCAGTACTTC
TRBD1,TRBV14,TRBJ1-1,few,CASSLGTGGVSTEAFF,TGTGCCAGCAGCCTTGGGACAGGGGGAGTGAGCACTGAAGCTTTCTTT
-,TRBV4-3,TRBJ2-3,-,CASSQIVSSPYTDTQYF,TGCGCCAGCAGCCAAATAGTATCCTCCCCTTACACAGATACGCAGTATTTT
TRBD1,TRBV5-1,TRBJ2-3,-,CASRWDSSSPSTDTQYF,TGCGCCAGCAGGTGGGACAGCAGTTCCCCTAGCACAGATACGCAGTATTTT
-,TRBV7-7,TRBJ2-2,-,CASSLGAGNTGELFF,TGTGCCAGCAGCTTAGGGGCAGGGAACACCGGGGAGCTGTTTTTT
-,TRBV6-1,TRBJ2-1,few,CASSEPDFYSYNEQFF,TGTGCCAGCAGTGAACCGGACTTCTACTCCTACAATGAGCAGTTCTTC
TRBD2,TRBV5-1,TRBJ2-5,few,CASSPGLAGGRQETQYF,TGCGCCAGCAGCCCGGGACTAGCGGGAGGACGGCAAGAGACCCAGTACTTC
-,TRBV2,TRBJ2-3,once,CASSGLGASTDTQYF,TGTGCCAGCAGTGGACTAGGTGCAAGCACAGATACGCAGTATTTT
-,TRBV7-9,TRBJ1-5,-,CASSSGTDSQPQHF,TGTGCCAGCAGCTCAGGAACAGACAGCCAGCCCCAGCATTTT
-,TRBV30,TRBJ2-4,few,CAWSQGDKRNIQYF,TGTGCCTGGAGTCAAGGGGACAAGAGAAACATTCAGTACTTC
-,TRBV5-1,TRBJ2-2,-,CASSLRLDTGELFF,TGCGCCAGCAGCTTGAGACTGGACACCGGGGAGCTGTTTTTT
TRBD2,TRBV30,TRBJ2-5,few,CAWSGDYRMRETQYF,TGTGCCTGGAGTGGGGACTACCGAATGAGGGAGACCCAGTACTTC
-,TRBV29-1,TRBJ1-2,-,CSVSRDTALSRGYTF,TGCAGCGTTTCGAGGGACACCGCCCTATCGAGGGGCTACACCTTC
-,TRBV5-4,TRBJ2-5,-,CASSQKTVGQETQYF,TGTGCCAGCAGTCAAAAGACAGTGGGCCAAGAGACCCAGTACTTC
-,TRBV7-2,TRBJ2-7,-,CASSFTTSSYEQYF,TGTGCCAGCAGCTTTACAACAAGCTCCTACGAGCAGTACTTC
-,TRBV9,TRBJ2-2,few,CASSVGAAGSTGELFF,TGTGCCAGCAGCGTAGGTGCGGCAGGGTCAACCGGGGAGCTGTTTTTT
-,TRBV5-1,TRBJ1-1,-,CASRLSGGRTFF,TGCGCCAGCAGACTCTCCGGTGGGAGGACTTTCTTT
TRBD1,TRBV4-3,TRBJ2-5,few,CASSPRAGQGSPETQYF,TGCGCCAGCAGCCCTCGGGCGGGACAGGGGAGCCCGGAGACCCAGTACTTC
TRBD1,TRBV2,TRBJ2-5,few,CASSPPGQKETQYF,TGTGCCAGCAGTCCCCCGGGACAGAAAGAGACCCAGTACTTC
-,TRBV19,TRBJ2-7,-,CASSIGLAGYEQYF,TGTGCCAGTAGTATTGGGCTAGCTGGATACGAGCAGTACTTC
-,TRBV2,TRBJ2-2,few,CASGQSTGELFF,TGTGCCAGCGGACAGTCGACCGGGGAGCTGTTTTTT
TRBD1,TRBV6-6,TRBJ2-7,few,CASSRRQGADEQYF,TGTGCCAGCAGCAGAAGACAGGGGGCCGACGAGCAGTACTTC
-,TRBV6-5,TRBJ1-1,-,CASSYAGQNTEAFF,TGTGCCAGCAGTTACGCAGGCCAGAACACTGAAGCTTTCTTT
-,TRBV6-5,TRBJ2-2,few,CASSYVRGSGELFF,TGTGCCAGCAGTTACGTAAGGGGTTCCGGGGAGCTGTTTTTT
-,TRBV10-3,TRBJ2-5,few,CAISESTGPGKETQYF,TGTGCCATCAGTGAGTCGACGGGTCCGGGGAAAGAGACCCAGTACTTC
TRBD2,TRBV7-9,TRBJ2-3,few,CASSSTSGHTDTQYF,TGTGCCAGCAGCTCCACTAGCGGTCACACAGATACGCAGTATTTT
-,TRBV5-4,TRBJ2-3,few,CASSFRDSVDTQYF,TGTGCCAGCAGCTTCCGAGACAGCGTCGATACGCAGTATTTT
TRBD2,TRBV18,TRBJ2-1,-,CASSHGTSGHNEQFF,TGTGCCAGCTCACACGGGACTAGCGGTCACAATGAGCAGTTCTTC
-,TRBV20-1,TRBJ2-1,few,CSARQADEQFF,TGCAGTGCTCGACAGGCTGATGAGCAGTTCTTC
-,TRBV5-4,TRBJ2-2,-,CASSEQGPGELFF,TGTGCCAGCAGCGAACAGGGTCCCGGGGAGCTGTTTTTT
-,TRBV21-1,TRBJ2-7,-,CASSIRLAGGNSYEQYF,TGTGCCAGCAGCATCCGACTAGCGGGAGGCAACTCCTACGAGCAGTACTTC
-,TRBV4-3,TRBJ1-5,-,CASSPGLPFNQPQHF,TGCGCCAGCAGCCCGGGACTGCCTTTCAATCAGCCCCAGCATTTT
-,TRBV6-5,TRBJ2-5,-,CASSTPQEETQYF,TGTGCCAGCAGCACCCCCCAAGAGGAGACCCAGTACTTC
TRBD1,TRBV4-2,TRBJ2-3,few,CASSQTGTGADTQYF,TGTGCCAGCAGCCAAACCGGGACAGGGGCCGATACGCAGTATTTT
-,TRBV28,TRBJ2-1,-,CASSGNVAGSDEQFF,TGTGCCAGCAGTGGGAATGTTGCGGGCTCCGATGAGCAGTTCTTC
TRBD2,TRBV5-1,TRBJ2-7,-,CASSPVAGTSYEQYF,TGCGCCAGCAGCCCCGTAGCGGGGACCTCCTACGAGCAGTACTTC
TRBD1,TRBV7-9,TRBJ2-7,few,CASSQTGEYEQYF,TGTGCCAGCAGCCAAACAGGGGAGTACGAGCAGTACTTC
TRBD2,TRBV11-3,TRBJ2-1,few,CASSLDRGGEQFF,TGTGCCAGCAGCTTAGATCGGGGGGGAGAGCAGTTCTTC
TRBD1,TRBV5-4,TRBJ1-2,few,CASSGGTGGYGYTF,TGTGCCAGCAGCGGCGGGACAGGGGGGTATGGCTACACCTTC
-,TRBV5-6,TRBJ1-1,few,CASTFRVGGTEAFF,TGTGCCAGCACCTTCAGGGTTGGCGGCACTGAAGCTTTCTTT
TRBD2,TRBV4-3,TRBJ2-3,-,CASSQDSGVSTDTQYF,TGCGCCAGCAGCCAAGACAGCGGGGTGAGCACAGATACGCAGTATTTT
-,TRBV25-1,TRBJ2-5,few,CASRRTGMETQYF,TGTGCCAGCAGAAGAACAGGGATGGAGACCCAGTACTTC
TRBD2,TRBV12-5,TRBJ2-1,-,CASGFLAGPYNEQFF,TGTGCTAGTGGTTTTTTAGCGGGACCTTACAATGAGCAGTTCTTC
TRBD1,TRBV6-5,TRBJ1-4,few,CATRTGGNEKLFF,TGTGCCACTCGTACAGGGGGGAATGAAAAACTGTTTTTT
TRBD1,TRBV7-2,TRBJ2-3,-,CASSSQGERTDTQYF,TGTGCCAGCAGCTCGCAGGGGGAGAGGACAGATACGCAGTATTTT
TRBD1,TRBV7-2,TRBJ1-1,few,CASRQGASVAFF,TGTGCCAGCAGACAGGGGGCTTCGGTAGCTTTCTTT
-,TRBV28,TRBJ2-7,-,CASSFRAEQYF,TGTGCCAGCAGTTTCAGGGCCGAGCAGTACTTC
TRBD2,TRBV2,TRBJ2-7,-,CASNHRDAGGGDYEQYF,TGTGCCAGCAACCACCGGGATGCGGGGGGAGGGGACTACGAGCAGTACTTC
-,TRBV14,TRBJ1-1,few,CASSQVNLWNTEAFF,TGTGCCAGCAGCCAAGTGAACCTATGGAACACTGAAGCTTTCTTT
-,TRBV5-1,TRBJ2-2,few,CASSRMGVNTGELFF,TGCGCCAGCAGCAGAATGGGAGTAAACACCGGGGAGCTGTTTTTT
TRBD2,TRBV7-9,TRBJ2-1,-,CASSSTSGGYNEQFF,TGTGCCAGCAGCTCGACTAGCGGGGGTTACAATGAGCAGTTCTTC
-,TRBV30,TRBJ1-2,few,CAWSVRGANYGYTF,TGTGCCTGGAGTGTTCGGGGTGCTAACTATGGCTACACCTTC